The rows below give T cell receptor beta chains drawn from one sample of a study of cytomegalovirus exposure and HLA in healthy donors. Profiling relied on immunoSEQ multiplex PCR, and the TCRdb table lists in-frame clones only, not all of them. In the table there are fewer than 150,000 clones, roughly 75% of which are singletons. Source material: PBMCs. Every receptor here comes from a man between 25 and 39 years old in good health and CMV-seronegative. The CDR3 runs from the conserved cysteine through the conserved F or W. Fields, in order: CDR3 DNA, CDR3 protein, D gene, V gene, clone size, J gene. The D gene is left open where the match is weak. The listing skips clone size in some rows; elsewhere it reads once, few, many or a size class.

DNA: TGTGCCAGCAGTCTACCCCCCGGTAATTCACCCCTCCACTTT; CDR3: CASSLPPGNSPLHF; D: .; V: TRBV28; size: .; J: TRBJ1-6
DNA: TGTGCCAGCAGTGGGGACAGGGTCGGTCAGCCCCAGCATTTT; CDR3: CASSGDRVGQPQHF; D: TRBD1; V: TRBV2; size: .; J: TRBJ1-5
DNA: TGTGCCAGCAGGGTTGACAGGGACGCTGAAGCTTTCTTT; CDR3: CASRVDRDAEAFF; D: TRBD1; V: TRBV2; size: .; J: TRBJ1-1
DNA: TGCGCCAGCAGCCGCGAAACTTTGGACACCTCTGGAAACACCATATATTTT; CDR3: CASSRETLDTSGNTIYF; D: .; V: TRBV4-1; size: .; J: TRBJ1-3
DNA: TGTGCCACTGGAGGGCCCAGCTCCTACAATGAGCAGTTCTTC; CDR3: CATGGPSSYNEQFF; D: .; V: TRBV10-3; size: .; J: TRBJ2-1
DNA: TGTGCCAGCAGCCCCATAGCGGGGGGGCAGGCAGATACGCAGTATTTT; CDR3: CASSPIAGGQADTQYF; D: TRBD2; V: TRBV7-8; size: .; J: TRBJ2-3
DNA: TGTGCCAGCAGTGCGAGGGACAGGGGGATCGAGCAGTACTTC; CDR3: CASSARDRGIEQYF; D: TRBD1; V: TRBV6-1; size: .; J: TRBJ2-7
DNA: TGTGCCAGTACCCACAGGGGAATGCAGGTAGCGTTGGACACTGAAGCTTTCTTT; CDR3: CASTHRGMQVALDTEAFF; D: TRBD1; V: TRBV19; size: .; J: TRBJ1-1
DNA: TGTGCCAGCAGCTACGAACCGCAGGGGTTTTCTTTCTTT; CDR3: CASSYEPQGFSFF; D: .; V: TRBV11-2; size: .; J: TRBJ1-1
DNA: TGCGCCAGCAGCTTGCAGGATCATGAAAAACTGTTTTTT; CDR3: CASSLQDHEKLFF; D: .; V: TRBV5-1; size: .; J: TRBJ1-4
DNA: TGTGCCAGCAGCAAGCTAGCGGGAGGACCCACAGATACGCAGTATTTT; CDR3: CASSKLAGGPTDTQYF; D: TRBD2; V: TRBV11-3; size: .; J: TRBJ2-3
DNA: TGTGCCAGCGGGAGGGAGAACACCGGGGAGCTGTTTTTT; CDR3: CASGRENTGELFF; D: TRBD2; V: TRBV9; size: .; J: TRBJ2-2
DNA: TGCGCCAGCAGCCAAGATAGGCGGGAGGGGAACTACGAGCAGTACTTC; CDR3: CASSQDRREGNYEQYF; D: TRBD2; V: TRBV4-1; size: once; J: TRBJ2-7
DNA: TGTGCCAGCCTTAATCAGAAGGGGGTAAGCACTGAAGCTTTCTTT; CDR3: CASLNQKGVSTEAFF; D: .; V: TRBV28; size: .; J: TRBJ1-1
DNA: TGCAGCGCCCAGGGCAGATCGAACCCTGAAGCTTTCTTT; CDR3: CSAQGRSNPEAFF; D: .; V: TRBV29-1; size: .; J: TRBJ1-1
DNA: TGTGCCAGCAGCTTGGGACTAGCGGAACAAGAGACCCAGTACTTC; CDR3: CASSLGLAEQETQYF; D: TRBD2; V: TRBV7-9; size: .; J: TRBJ2-5
DNA: TGTGCCACCAGCAGAGTCACAGCGGGGGGGCCAGATACGCAGTATTTT; CDR3: CATSRVTAGGPDTQYF; D: TRBD2; V: TRBV15; size: .; J: TRBJ2-3
DNA: TGTGCCAGCAGTTTAGGACTAGCTAACGAGCAGTACTTC; CDR3: CASSLGLANEQYF; D: TRBD2; V: TRBV28; size: .; J: TRBJ2-7
DNA: TGTGCCAGCAGTTACGCTACAGGGGGCGTAGTATATGGCTACACCTTC; CDR3: CASSYATGGVVYGYTF; D: TRBD1; V: TRBV6-5; size: .; J: TRBJ1-2
DNA: TGCGCCAGCAGCAGATGGACAGGGTCGACCGGCTACACCTTC; CDR3: CASSRWTGSTGYTF; D: TRBD1; V: TRBV5-1; size: .; J: TRBJ1-2
DNA: TGTGCCAGCAGCGTTAAGGATGGACTGGTAGCTTTCTTT; CDR3: CASSVKDGLVAFF; D: .; V: TRBV27; size: .; J: TRBJ1-1
DNA: TGTGCCATCAGTGGGGTGGCAGGGTTAGGCGCTGAAGCTTTCTTT; CDR3: CAISGVAGLGAEAFF; D: .; V: TRBV10-3; size: .; J: TRBJ1-1
DNA: TGCAGCGTTCGAGGTCAGTTAGCCTACGAGCAGTACTTC; CDR3: CSVRGQLAYEQYF; D: .; V: TRBV29-1; size: .; J: TRBJ2-7
DNA: TGTGCCAGCAGTGAATTAATTATCACGGGGGTAGGGGAAAAACTGTTTTTT; CDR3: CASSELIITGVGEKLFF; D: .; V: TRBV25-1; size: .; J: TRBJ1-4
DNA: TGTGCCAGCAGAGAAGACAGGGCCGACTATTATAGCAATCAGCCCCAGCATTTT; CDR3: CASREDRADYYSNQPQHF; D: TRBD1; V: TRBV6-1; size: .; J: TRBJ1-5
DNA: TGTGCCATCGGGACAGGTATCACTGAAGCTTTCTTT; CDR3: CAIGTGITEAFF; D: TRBD1; V: TRBV10-3; size: once; J: TRBJ1-1
DNA: TGTGCCATCAAAGGCGGAATGAACACTGAAGCTTTCTTT; CDR3: CAIKGGMNTEAFF; D: .; V: TRBV10-3; size: .; J: TRBJ1-1
DNA: TGTGCCAGCAGTCCCACAGGGAATCAGCCCCAGCATTTT; CDR3: CASSPTGNQPQHF; D: .; V: TRBV6-6; size: .; J: TRBJ1-5
DNA: TGTGCCAGCAGCAAAACAGGGGCCCAAACCTGTCCCACTGAAGCTTTCTTT; CDR3: CASSKTGAQTCPTEAFF; D: .; V: TRBV21-1; size: .; J: TRBJ1-1
DNA: TGCGCCAGCAGAGGACTAGCTGACTACGAGCAGTACTTC; CDR3: CASRGLADYEQYF; D: TRBD2; V: TRBV10-2; size: .; J: TRBJ2-7
DNA: TGTGCCAGCAGCTTGAGCCTAACAGGGAGGAACACTGAAGCTTTCTTT; CDR3: CASSLSLTGRNTEAFF; D: .; V: TRBV7-9; size: .; J: TRBJ1-1
DNA: TGTGCCAGCAGCTCCGGGGGGGCAGTTGGAGAGACCCAGTACTTC; CDR3: CASSSGGAVGETQYF; D: TRBD2; V: TRBV7-9; size: few; J: TRBJ2-5
DNA: TGCGCCAGCAGACCTAGGGGGCTAGGGGCCAACGTCCTGACTTTC; CDR3: CASRPRGLGANVLTF; D: TRBD1; V: TRBV5-1; size: .; J: TRBJ2-6
DNA: TGTGCCATCAGTGGGGACACCAGCGTCCTTGGCTACACCTTC; CDR3: CAISGDTSVLGYTF; D: .; V: TRBV10-3; size: many; J: TRBJ1-2
DNA: TGTGCCAGCAGTTCGGAGGGACTGAACACCGGGGAGCTGTTTTTT; CDR3: CASSSEGLNTGELFF; D: .; V: TRBV27; size: few; J: TRBJ2-2
DNA: TGTGCCAGTAGTACCGACACCGAGCAGTACTTC; CDR3: CASSTDTEQYF; D: .; V: TRBV19; size: .; J: TRBJ2-7
DNA: TGTGCCAGCAGCGCAGGGGGAGATACGCAGTATTTT; CDR3: CASSAGGDTQYF; D: TRBD1; V: TRBV9; size: .; J: TRBJ2-3
DNA: TGTGCCAGCAGCTTAGGGAGTCTTCCGAACACTGAAGCTTTCTTT; CDR3: CASSLGSLPNTEAFF; D: .; V: TRBV7-6; size: .; J: TRBJ1-1
DNA: TGTGCCAGCAGTTTCTCGGCTAGCGGGCCAGGGGATGAGCAGTTCTTC; CDR3: CASSFSASGPGDEQFF; D: TRBD2; V: TRBV6-5; size: .; J: TRBJ2-1
DNA: TGTGCCAGCAGCTTCCGACAGGGGCGTATGGAGAAACTGTTTTTT; CDR3: CASSFRQGRMEKLFF; D: TRBD1; V: TRBV28; size: .; J: TRBJ1-4